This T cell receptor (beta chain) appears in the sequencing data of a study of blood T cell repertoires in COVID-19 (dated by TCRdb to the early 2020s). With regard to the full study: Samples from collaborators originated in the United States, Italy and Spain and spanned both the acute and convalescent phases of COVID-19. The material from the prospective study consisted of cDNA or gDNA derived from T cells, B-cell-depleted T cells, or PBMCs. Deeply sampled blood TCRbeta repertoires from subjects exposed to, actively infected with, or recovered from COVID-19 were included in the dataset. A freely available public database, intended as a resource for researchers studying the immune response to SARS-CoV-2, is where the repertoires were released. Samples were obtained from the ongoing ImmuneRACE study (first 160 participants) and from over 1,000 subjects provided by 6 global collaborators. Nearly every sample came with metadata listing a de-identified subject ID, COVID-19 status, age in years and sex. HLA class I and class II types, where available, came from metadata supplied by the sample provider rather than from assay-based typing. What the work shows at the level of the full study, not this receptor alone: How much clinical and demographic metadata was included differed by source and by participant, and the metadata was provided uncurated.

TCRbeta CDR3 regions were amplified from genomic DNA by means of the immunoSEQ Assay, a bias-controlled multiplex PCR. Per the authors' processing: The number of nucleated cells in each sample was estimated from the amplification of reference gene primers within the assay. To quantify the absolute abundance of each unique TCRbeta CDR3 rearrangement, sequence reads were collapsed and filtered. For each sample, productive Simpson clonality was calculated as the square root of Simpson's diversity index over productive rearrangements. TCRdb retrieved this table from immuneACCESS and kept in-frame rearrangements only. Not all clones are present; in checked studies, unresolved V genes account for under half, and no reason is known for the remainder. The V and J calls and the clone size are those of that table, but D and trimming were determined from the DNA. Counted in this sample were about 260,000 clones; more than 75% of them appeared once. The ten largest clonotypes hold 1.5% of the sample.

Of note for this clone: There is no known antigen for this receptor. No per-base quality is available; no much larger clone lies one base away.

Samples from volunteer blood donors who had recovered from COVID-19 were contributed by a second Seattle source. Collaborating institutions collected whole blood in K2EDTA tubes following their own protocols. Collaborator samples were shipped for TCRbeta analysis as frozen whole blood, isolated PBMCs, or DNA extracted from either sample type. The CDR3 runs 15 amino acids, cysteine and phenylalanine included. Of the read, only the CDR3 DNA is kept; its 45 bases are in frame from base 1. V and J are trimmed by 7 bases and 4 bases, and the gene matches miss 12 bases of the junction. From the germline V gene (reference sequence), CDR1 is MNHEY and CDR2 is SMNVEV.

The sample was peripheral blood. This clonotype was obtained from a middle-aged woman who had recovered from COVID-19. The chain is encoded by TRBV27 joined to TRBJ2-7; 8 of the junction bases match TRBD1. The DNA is TGTGCCAGCAACCGTGTCGGGACAGGAGAGTACGAGCAGTACTTC. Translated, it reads CASNRVGTGEYEQYF.